The rows below give T cell receptor beta chains drawn from one sample of a study of vaccination and CD4 T cells after COVID-19. These TCRs' antigens remain unknown. TCRdb ran MiXCR on the PCR reads and lists one entry per CDR3 protein. The profile shows about 20,000 distinct CDR3 sequences, 45% to 70% of them singletons. Sequencing input: CD4+ T cells from blood, cultured in vitro. The receptors here all came from a human donor who had recovered from COVID-19. The CDR3 runs from the conserved cysteine through the conserved F or W. Fields, in order: V gene, D gene, clone size, J gene, CDR3 length, CDR3 protein, CDR3 DNA. A D gene is named only where the DNA matches it firmly. Clone size is not always given. Where it is, it says once, few, many or a class for expanded clones.

TRBV14,.,few,TRBJ1-2,14,CASSQDRGGYGYTF,TGTGCCAGCAGCCAAGACAGGGGAGGTTATGGCTACACCTTC
TRBV6-1,TRBD1,.,TRBJ2-7,15,CASNLGQQTSYEQYF,TGTGCCAGCAACCTGGGACAGCAAACTTCCTACGAGCAGTACTTC
TRBV12-3/TRBV12-4,TRBD1,medium-sized,TRBJ1-5,13,CASSTQGSQPQHF,TGTGCCAGCAGTACACAGGGGAGTCAGCCCCAGCATTTT
TRBV2,.,few,TRBJ1-5,11,CASRRGETQHF,TGTGCCAGCAGACGGGGCGAGACCCAGCATTTT
TRBV5-4,.,.,TRBJ1-2,15,CASSLKGGGGYGYTF,TGTGCCAGCAGCTTGAAGGGGGGAGGTGGCTATGGCTACACCTTC
TRBV25-1,.,.,TRBJ2-3,14,CASSGGLRWDTQYF,TGTGCCAGCAGTGGGGGACTGCGTTGGGATACGCAGTATTTT
TRBV19,TRBD1,.,TRBJ2-5,13,CASRDRGRETQYF,TGTGCCTCCCGGGACAGGGGAAGGGAGACCCAGTACTTC
TRBV6-1,.,few,TRBJ2-2,15,CASSQGSPNTGELFF,TGTGCCAGCAGTCAGGGGTCTCCAAACACCGGGGAGCTGTTTTTT
TRBV27,.,.,TRBJ1-5,17,CASGDLTFGGGNQPQHF,TGTGCCAGCGGGGATCTCACCTTTGGGGGAGGCAATCAGCCCCAGCATTTT
TRBV5-1,TRBD1,.,TRBJ2-7,15,CASSYSQGGLYEQYF,TGCGCCAGCAGCTACTCACAGGGGGGCCTCTACGAGCAGTACTTC
TRBV28,.,.,TRBJ2-7,15,CASSLRRGLGYEQYF,TGTGCCAGCAGTTTAAGGAGGGGGCTTGGCTACGAGCAGTACTTC
TRBV4-2,.,.,TRBJ2-1,14,CASKEGDVFNEQFF,TGTGCCAGCAAAGAAGGAGACGTATTCAATGAGCAGTTCTTC
TRBV20-1,TRBD1,few,TRBJ1-2,14,CSARAQGAVVGYTF,TGCAGTGCTAGAGCCCAGGGGGCCGTGGTCGGCTACACCTTC
TRBV20-1,.,few,TRBJ1-1,13,CSARDIKGTEAFF,TGCAGTGCTAGAGATATCAAGGGTACTGAAGCTTTCTTT
TRBV7-8,.,few,TRBJ2-1,14,CASSLSTVYNEQFF,TGTGCCAGCAGCCTATCGACTGTTTACAATGAGCAGTTCTTC
TRBV6-5,.,.,TRBJ1-2,13,CASSYQGLYGYTF,TGTGCCAGCAGTTACCAGGGACTCTATGGCTACACCTTC
TRBV6-1,.,.,TRBJ1-2,13,CASSQVANYGYTF,TGTGCCAGCAGCCAAGTAGCTAACTATGGCTACACCTTC
TRBV4-3,TRBD2,.,TRBJ2-2,16,CASSQEGDYVYGELFF,TGCGCCAGCAGCCAAGAAGGGGACTATGTGTACGGGGAGCTGTTTTTT
TRBV19,TRBD1,.,TRBJ1-2,15,CASSMDRPNNYGYTF,TGTGCCAGTAGTATGGACAGGCCGAATAACTATGGCTACACCTTC
TRBV19,.,few,TRBJ1-2,14,CASTRRDPFYGYTF,TGTGCCAGTACCCGGAGGGACCCCTTCTATGGCTACACCTTC
TRBV30,TRBD1,.,TRBJ2-7,15,CAWKSRQGISYEQYF,TGTGCCTGGAAAAGCCGACAGGGCATATCCTACGAGCAGTACTTC
TRBV19,.,.,TRBJ2-7,15,CASSSGDRTAYEQYF,TGTGCCAGTAGTAGCGGTGACAGGACTGCCTACGAGCAGTACTTC
TRBV7-9,TRBD1,.,TRBJ1-2,14,CASSWEGANYGYTF,TGTGCCAGCAGCTGGGAGGGGGCGAACTATGGCTACACCTTC
TRBV5-1,.,few,TRBJ2-7,16,CASSLGGASLAYEQYF,TGCGCCAGCAGCTTGGGAGGGGCGAGTCTGGCTTACGAGCAGTACTTC
TRBV5-1,TRBD2,.,TRBJ2-1,16,CASSPLAGGPLNEQFF,TGCGCCAGCAGCCCGTTAGCGGGAGGGCCGCTGAATGAGCAGTTCTTC
TRBV6-5,.,.,TRBJ2-7,14,CASSYRDTNYEQYF,TGTGCCAGCAGTTACAGGGATACAAACTACGAGCAGTACTTC
TRBV12-3/TRBV12-4,.,.,TRBJ1-2,12,CASSLGSYGYTF,TGTGCCAGCAGTTTGGGCAGCTATGGCTACACCTTC
TRBV7-6,.,.,TRBJ1-3,12,CASSSPGNTIYF,TGTGCCAGCAGCTCCCCTGGAAACACCATATATTTT
TRBV11-3,TRBD2,few,TRBJ2-3,17,CASSRTTLSGSADTQYF,TGTGCCAGCAGCCGAACAACCCTTAGCGGGAGCGCAGATACGCAGTATTTT
TRBV6-5,TRBD1,.,TRBJ2-7,15,CASSYRGTGPNEQYF,TGTGCCAGCAGTTACCGGGGGACAGGGCCTAACGAGCAGTACTTC
TRBV10-3,.,once,TRBJ1-1,14,CAISESGRNTEAFF,TGTGCCATCAGTGAATCGGGAAGGAACACTGAAGCTTTCTTT
TRBV11-3,TRBD1,.,TRBJ2-3,17,CASSLNSGGGGTDTQYF,TGTGCCAGCAGCCTCAATTCAGGGGGCGGAGGCACAGATACGCAGTATTTT
TRBV20-1,.,.,TRBJ1-5,15,CSARVGTTSNQPQHF,TGCAGTGCTAGAGTGGGGACAACCAGCAATCAGCCCCAGCATTTT
TRBV5-5,.,.,TRBJ1-5,14,CASSLEGSDQPQHF,TGTGCCAGCAGCTTGGAGGGAAGCGATCAGCCCCAGCATTTT
TRBV27,TRBD2,.,TRBJ2-1,19,CASSQTGTTDLSSYNEQFF,TGTGCCAGCAGTCAGACCGGGACTACCGACCTTTCCTCCTACAATGAGCAGTTCTTC
TRBV20-1,.,.,TRBJ1-1,14,CSARTGVANTEAFF,TGCAGTGCTAGAACAGGCGTCGCGAACACTGAAGCTTTCTTT
TRBV12-3/TRBV12-4,TRBD1,few,TRBJ1-1,14,CASRTGDWNTEAFF,TGTGCCAGCAGGACAGGGGATTGGAACACTGAAGCTTTCTTT
TRBV20-1,.,.,TRBJ2-7,14,CSARGPLAIYEQYF,TGCAGTGCTAGAGGCCCACTAGCTATCTACGAGCAGTACTTC
TRBV12-3/TRBV12-4,TRBD1,.,TRBJ1-5,16,CASSLKTGGVNQPQHF,TGTGCCAGCAGTTTAAAGACAGGGGGCGTTAATCAGCCCCAGCATTTT